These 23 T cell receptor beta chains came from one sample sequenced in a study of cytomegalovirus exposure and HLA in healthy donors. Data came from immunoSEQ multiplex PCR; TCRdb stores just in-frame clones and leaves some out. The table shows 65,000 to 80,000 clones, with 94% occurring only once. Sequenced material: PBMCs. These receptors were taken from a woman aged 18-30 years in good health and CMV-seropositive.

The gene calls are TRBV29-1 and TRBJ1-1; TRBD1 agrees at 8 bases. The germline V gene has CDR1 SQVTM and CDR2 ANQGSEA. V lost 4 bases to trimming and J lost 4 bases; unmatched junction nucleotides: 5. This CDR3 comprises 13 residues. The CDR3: CSVGPQGATEAFF. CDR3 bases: TGCAGCGTTGGCCCTCAGGGGGCCACTGAAGCTTTCTTT. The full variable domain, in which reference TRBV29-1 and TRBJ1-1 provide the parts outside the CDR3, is SAVISQKPSRDICQRGTSLTIQCQVDSQVTMMFWYRQQPGQSLTLIATANQGSEATYESGFVIDKFPISRPNLTFSTLTVSNMSPEDSSIYLCSVGPQGATEAFFGQGTRLTVV.

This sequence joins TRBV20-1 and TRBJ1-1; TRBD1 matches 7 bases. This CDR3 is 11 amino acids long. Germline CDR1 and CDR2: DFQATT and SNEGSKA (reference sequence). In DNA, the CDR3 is TGCAGGGGTGGGACAGCCCTTGAAGCTTTCTTT. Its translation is CRGGTALEAFF.

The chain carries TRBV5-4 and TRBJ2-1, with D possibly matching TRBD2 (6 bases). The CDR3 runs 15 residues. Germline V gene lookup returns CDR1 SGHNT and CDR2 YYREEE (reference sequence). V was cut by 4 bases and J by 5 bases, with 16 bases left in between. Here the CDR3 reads CASSMRDLQNNEQFF. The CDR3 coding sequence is TGTGCCAGCAGCATGCGGGACCTCCAAAACAATGAGCAGTTCTTC.

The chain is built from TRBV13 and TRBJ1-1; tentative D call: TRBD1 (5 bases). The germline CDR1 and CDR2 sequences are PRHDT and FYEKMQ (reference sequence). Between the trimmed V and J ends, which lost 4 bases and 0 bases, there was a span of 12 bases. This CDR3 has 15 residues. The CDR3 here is CASSYLDRVNTEAFF. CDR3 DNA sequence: TGTGCCAGCAGCTACCTCGACAGAGTGAACACTGAAGCTTTCTTT.

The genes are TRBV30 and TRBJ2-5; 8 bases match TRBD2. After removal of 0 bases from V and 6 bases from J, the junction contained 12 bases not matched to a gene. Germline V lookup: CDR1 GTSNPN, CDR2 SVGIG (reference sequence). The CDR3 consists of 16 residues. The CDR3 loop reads CAWSVRGSGAGKTQYF. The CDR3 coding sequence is TGTGCCTGGAGTGTACGGGGTAGCGGGGCTGGGAAGACCCAGTACTTC.

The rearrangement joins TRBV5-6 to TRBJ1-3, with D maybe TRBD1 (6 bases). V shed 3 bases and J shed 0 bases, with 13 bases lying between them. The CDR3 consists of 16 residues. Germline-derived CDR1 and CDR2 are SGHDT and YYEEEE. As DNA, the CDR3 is TGTGCCAGCAGCTATAGACGGACAGTCTCTGGAAACACCATATATTTT. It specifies CASSYRRTVSGNTIYF.

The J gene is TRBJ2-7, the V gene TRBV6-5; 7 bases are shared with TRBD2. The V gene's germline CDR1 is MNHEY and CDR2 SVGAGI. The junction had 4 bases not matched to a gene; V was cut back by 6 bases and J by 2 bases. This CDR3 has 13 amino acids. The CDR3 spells CASRPGLTYEQYF. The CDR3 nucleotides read TGTGCCAGCAGACCGGGACTAACCTACGAGCAGTACTTC.

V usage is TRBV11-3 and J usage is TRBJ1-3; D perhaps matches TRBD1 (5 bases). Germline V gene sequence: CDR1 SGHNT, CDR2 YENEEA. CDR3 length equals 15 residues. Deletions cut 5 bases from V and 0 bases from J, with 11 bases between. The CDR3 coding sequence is TGTGCCAGCAGCCCCGGACACCCCTCTGGAAACACCATATATTTT. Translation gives CASSPGHPSGNTIYF.

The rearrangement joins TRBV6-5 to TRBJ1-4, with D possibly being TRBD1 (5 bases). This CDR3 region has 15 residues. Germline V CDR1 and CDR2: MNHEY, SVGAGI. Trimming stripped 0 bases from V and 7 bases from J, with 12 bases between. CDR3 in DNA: TGTGCCAGCAGTTACTCGGGGGGGAGGCGTGAAAAACTGTTTTTT. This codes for CASSYSGGRREKLFF.

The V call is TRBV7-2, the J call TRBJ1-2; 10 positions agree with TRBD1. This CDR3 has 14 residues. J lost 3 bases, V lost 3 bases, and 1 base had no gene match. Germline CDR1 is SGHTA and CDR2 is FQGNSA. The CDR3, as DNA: TGTGCCAGCAGCTTGGGGACAGGGGACTATGGCTACACCTTC. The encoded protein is CASSLGTGDYGYTF.

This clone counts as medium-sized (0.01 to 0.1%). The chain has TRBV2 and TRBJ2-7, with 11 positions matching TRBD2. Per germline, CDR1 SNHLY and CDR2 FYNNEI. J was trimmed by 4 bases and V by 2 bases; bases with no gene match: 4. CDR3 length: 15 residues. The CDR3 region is CASSEYSGRGYEQYF. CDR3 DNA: TGTGCCAGCAGTGAATATAGCGGGAGGGGGTACGAGCAGTACTTC.

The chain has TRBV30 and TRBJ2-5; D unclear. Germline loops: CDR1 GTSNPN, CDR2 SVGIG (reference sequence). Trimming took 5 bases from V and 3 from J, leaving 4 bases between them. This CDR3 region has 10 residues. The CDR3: CAWGEETQYF. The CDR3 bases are TGTGCCTGGGGAGAAGAGACCCAGTACTTC.

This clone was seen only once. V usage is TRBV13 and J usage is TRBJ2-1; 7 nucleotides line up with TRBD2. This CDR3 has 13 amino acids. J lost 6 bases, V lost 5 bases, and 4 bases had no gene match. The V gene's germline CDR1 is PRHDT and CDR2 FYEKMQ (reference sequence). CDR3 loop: CASSQASGNEQFF. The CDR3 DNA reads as TGTGCCAGCAGCCAAGCTAGCGGCAATGAGCAGTTCTTC.

CDR3 in DNA: TGTGCCAGCAGCTTAGCGCGAGGTGACCCGCCCCTCCACTTT. It codes for CASSLARGDPPLHF. V usage is TRBV7-2 and J usage is TRBJ1-6; no clear D gene. V was trimmed by 0 bases and J by 13 bases, leaving 13 bases between them. Per germline, CDR1 SGHTA and CDR2 FQGNSA. This CDR3 has 14 residues.

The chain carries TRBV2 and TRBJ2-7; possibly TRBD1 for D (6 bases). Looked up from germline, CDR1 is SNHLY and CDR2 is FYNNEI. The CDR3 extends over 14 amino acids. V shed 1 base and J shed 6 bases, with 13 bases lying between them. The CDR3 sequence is CASSEGTDSLEQYF. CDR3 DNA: TGTGCCAGCAGTGAAGGGACGGACAGCCTCGAGCAGTACTTC.

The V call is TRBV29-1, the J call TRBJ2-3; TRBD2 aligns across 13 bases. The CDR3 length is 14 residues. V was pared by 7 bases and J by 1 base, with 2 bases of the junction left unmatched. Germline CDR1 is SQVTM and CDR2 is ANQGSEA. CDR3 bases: TGCAGCGCCGGACTAGCGGGGGGCACAGATACGCAGTATTTT. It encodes CSAGLAGGTDTQYF.

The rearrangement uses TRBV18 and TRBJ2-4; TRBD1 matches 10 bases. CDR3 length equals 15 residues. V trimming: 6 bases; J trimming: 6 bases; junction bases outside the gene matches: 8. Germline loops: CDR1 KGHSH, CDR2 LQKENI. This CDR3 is CASSPGTGEINIQYF. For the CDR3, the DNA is TGTGCCAGCTCCCCCGGGACAGGGGAAATAAACATTCAGTACTTC.

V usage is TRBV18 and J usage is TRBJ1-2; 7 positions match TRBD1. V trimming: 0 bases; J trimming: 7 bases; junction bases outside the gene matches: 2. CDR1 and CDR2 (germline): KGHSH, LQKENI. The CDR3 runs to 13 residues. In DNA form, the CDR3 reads TGTGCCAGCTCACCACCGGGACAGTTTGGCTACACCTTC. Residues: CASSPPGQFGYTF.

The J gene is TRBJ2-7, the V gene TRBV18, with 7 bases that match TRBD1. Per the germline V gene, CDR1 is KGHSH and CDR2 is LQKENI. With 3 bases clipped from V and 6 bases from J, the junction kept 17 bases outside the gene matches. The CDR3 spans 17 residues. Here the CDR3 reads CASSPRQGRRGPGEQYF. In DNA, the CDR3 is TGTGCCAGCTCACCTCGACAGGGACGGAGAGGGCCGGGCGAGCAGTACTTC.

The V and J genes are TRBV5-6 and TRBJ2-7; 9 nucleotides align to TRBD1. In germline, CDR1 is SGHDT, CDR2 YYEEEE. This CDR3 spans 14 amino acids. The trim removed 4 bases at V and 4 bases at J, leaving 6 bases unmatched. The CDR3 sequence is CASSPGTGRYEQYF. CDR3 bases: TGTGCCAGCAGCCCTGGGACAGGGAGATACGAGCAGTACTTC.

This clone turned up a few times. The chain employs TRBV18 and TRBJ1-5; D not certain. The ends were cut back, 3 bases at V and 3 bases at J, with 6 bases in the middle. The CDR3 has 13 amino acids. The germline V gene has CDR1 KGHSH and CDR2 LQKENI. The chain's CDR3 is CASSPQYNQPQHF. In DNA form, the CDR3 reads TGTGCCAGCTCACCTCAGTACAATCAGCCCCAGCATTTT.

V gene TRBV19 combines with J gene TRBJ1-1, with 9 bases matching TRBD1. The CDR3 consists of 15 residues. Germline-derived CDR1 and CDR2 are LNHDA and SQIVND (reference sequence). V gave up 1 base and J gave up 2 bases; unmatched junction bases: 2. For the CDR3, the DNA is TGTGCCAGTAGTATAGGGGACAGGGATAACACTGAAGCTTTCTTT. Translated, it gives CASSIGDRDNTEAFF.

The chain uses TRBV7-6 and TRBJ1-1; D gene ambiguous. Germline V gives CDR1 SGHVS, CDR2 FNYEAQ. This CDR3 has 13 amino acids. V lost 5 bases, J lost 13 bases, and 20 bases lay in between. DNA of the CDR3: TGTGCCAGCAGCCCATCCCCGGACCTTCGGGGTTTCTTT. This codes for CASSPSPDLRGFF.